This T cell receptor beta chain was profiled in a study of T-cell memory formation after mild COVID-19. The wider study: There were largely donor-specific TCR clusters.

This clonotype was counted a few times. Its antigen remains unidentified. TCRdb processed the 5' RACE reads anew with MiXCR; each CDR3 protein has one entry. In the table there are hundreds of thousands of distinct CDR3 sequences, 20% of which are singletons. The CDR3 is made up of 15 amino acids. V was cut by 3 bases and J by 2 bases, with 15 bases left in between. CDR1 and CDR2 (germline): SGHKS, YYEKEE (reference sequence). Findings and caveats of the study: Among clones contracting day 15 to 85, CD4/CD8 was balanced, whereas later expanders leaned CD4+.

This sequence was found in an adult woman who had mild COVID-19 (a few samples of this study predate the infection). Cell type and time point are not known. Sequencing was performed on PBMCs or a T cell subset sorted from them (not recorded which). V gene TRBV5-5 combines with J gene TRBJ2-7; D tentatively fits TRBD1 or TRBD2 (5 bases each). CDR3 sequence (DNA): TGTGCCAGCAGCTCGACCGGGGACCCCGCCTACGAGCAGTACTTC. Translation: CASSSTGDPAYEQYF.